This T cell receptor (beta chain) was identified during a study of Ad26.COV2.S vaccination and SARS-CoV-2 variants. CDR3 length equals 15 residues. Trimming removed 6 bases at V and 3 bases at J, with 15 bases between. In germline, CDR1 is MNHNY, CDR2 SVGAGI (reference sequence). As for treatment: some 20 received Ad26.COV2.S at low or high dose, single or two shots; 5 received placebo; per-sample allocation not given. Day 63 following the first vaccine or placebo injection was when the samples were taken. In the vaccine, an Ad26 vector expressed the SARS-CoV-2 spike of the Wuhan strain. Sequenced by immunoSEQ multiplex PCR; TCRdb stores in-frame clones only, minus some. Among 300,000 to 400,000 clones, less than 90% were seen once, and the ten largest hold over 8.5%.

V gene TRBV6-6 combines with J gene TRBJ1-5, with D uncertain. The sequence was obtained from a person aged 18-60 years who received the Ad26.COV2.S COVID-19 vaccine or a placebo. The material was peripheral blood, obtained in a trial of Ad26.COV2.S vaccine versus placebo. DNA for the CDR3: TGTGCCAGCAGCTCCTTGGGCACTTACAATCAGCCCCAGCATTTT. Its translation is CASSSLGTYNQPQHF.